The rows below give T cell receptor beta chains drawn from one sample of a study of T cell responses to AZD1222 COVID-19 vaccine. Generated by immunoSEQ multiplex PCR, the TCRdb table keeps only in-frame clones and is missing some. The sample shows some 140,000 clones, about 87% of them seen only once. Material: peripheral blood, obtained on day 0 of AZD1222 vaccination. The receptors here all came from an adult in good health. The CDR3 runs from the conserved cysteine through the conserved F or W. The order of the fields is CDR3 protein, CDR3 DNA, clone size, V gene, D gene, J gene. D genes are given only for firm matches. Clone size is stated in some rows and not others, as once, few, many or a class when expanded.

CASSLMRTGTNSPLHF	TGTGCCAGCAGCTTGATGAGAACAGGAACTAATTCACCCCTCCACTTT	NA	TRBV7-8	NA	TRBJ1-6
CASSITSGQGANIQYF	TGTGCCAGCAGTATTACTTCGGGACAGGGGGCAAACATTCAGTACTTC	once	TRBV28	TRBD1	TRBJ2-4
CASSLVGGSIYNEQFF	TGTGCCAGCAGCTTGGTGGGCGGGAGTATCTACAATGAGCAGTTCTTC	NA	TRBV5-6	TRBD2	TRBJ2-1
CASSQGTSGSTDTQYF	TGCGCCAGCAGCCAAGGGACTAGCGGGAGCACAGATACGCAGTATTTT	NA	TRBV4-3	TRBD2	TRBJ2-3
CASRETAHRDQPQHF	TGTGCCAGCAGGGAGACCGCCCACAGGGATCAGCCCCAGCATTTT	NA	TRBV6-4	NA	TRBJ1-5
CASSYKGEAFF	TGTGCCAGCAGTTACAAGGGTGAAGCTTTCTTT	NA	TRBV6-2/TRBV6-3	NA	TRBJ1-1
CASSQDVSYSNQPQHF	TGCGCCAGCAGCCAAGATGTCAGTTATAGCAATCAGCCCCAGCATTTT	NA	TRBV4-3	NA	TRBJ1-5
CASSFSQGGESYTF	TGTGCCAGCAGCTTTTCACAGGGAGGAGAATCCTACACCTTC	NA	TRBV11-2	NA	TRBJ1-2
CASTGQHSYEQYF	TGCGCCAGCACAGGACAGCATAGCTACGAGCAGTACTTC	NA	TRBV5-1	NA	TRBJ2-7
CATRQVSNTEAFF	TGTGCCACCCGACAGGTTTCGAACACTGAAGCTTTCTTT	NA	TRBV10-3	NA	TRBJ1-1
CATSEEYDRNTEAFF	TGTGCCACGTCCGAGGAATACGACAGGAACACTGAAGCTTTCTTT	once	TRBV19	NA	TRBJ1-1
CASSGPGGGELFF	TGCGCCAGCAGTGGACCCGGGGGCGGGGAGCTGTTTTTT	few	TRBV5-1	NA	TRBJ2-2
CASRGDSNQPQHF	TGTGCCAGCAGAGGGGATAGCAATCAGCCCCAGCATTTT	NA	TRBV2	NA	TRBJ1-5
CASSVPLFRVYEQYF	TGTGCCAGCAGCGTTCCCCTTTTCAGGGTCTACGAGCAGTACTTC	NA	TRBV9	NA	TRBJ2-7
CASSDSGLLRDYGYTF	TGTGCCAGCAGTGATTCCGGGCTCCTTAGGGACTATGGCTACACCTTC	once	TRBV6-1	NA	TRBJ1-2
CASSLVEREGKRGTDTQYF	TGCGCCAGCAGCTTGGTGGAGCGGGAGGGCAAGAGAGGCACAGATACGCAGTATTTT	NA	TRBV5-1	TRBD2	TRBJ2-3
CASSYSVQQYF	TGTGCCAGCAGTTACTCAGTACAGCAGTATTTT	NA	TRBV6-2/TRBV6-3	NA	TRBJ2-3
CASSEEAGRFF	TGTGCCAGCAGCGAAGAGGCAGGGAGGTTCTTC	NA	TRBV28	NA	TRBJ2-1
CASSLDSSGYTF	TGTGCCAGCAGCTTAGACAGCTCTGGCTACACCTTC	once	TRBV11-2	NA	TRBJ1-2
CASSPGHRYGYTF	TGTGCCAGCAGCCCGGGACACCGCTATGGCTACACCTTC	NA	TRBV6-4	NA	TRBJ1-2
CASSMGMVTQPQHF	TGTGCCAGCAGTATGGGGATGGTAACTCAGCCCCAGCATTTT	NA	TRBV7-9	NA	TRBJ1-5
CASKPLVTGIDGGETQYF	TGCGCCAGCAAACCCCTGGTCACAGGGATCGACGGGGGAGAGACCCAGTACTTC	NA	TRBV5-1	NA	TRBJ2-5
CASSLLGNEQFF	TGTGCCAGCAGTTTACTGGGGAATGAGCAGTTCTTC	NA	TRBV27	NA	TRBJ2-1
CASSQLTGGNEQFF	TGTGCCAGCAGTCAACTGACAGGGGGCAATGAGCAGTTCTTC	NA	TRBV6-5	TRBD1	TRBJ2-1
CASTFSTGGPRETQYF	TGTGCCAGCACTTTTAGTACGGGAGGGCCTCGGGAGACCCAGTACTTC	NA	TRBV28	TRBD2	TRBJ2-5
CATRTAVFGTEAFF	TGTGCCACCCGGACAGCTGTTTTCGGCACTGAAGCTTTCTTT	NA	TRBV2	NA	TRBJ1-1
CASSRPGTTYGYTF	TGTGCCAGCAGTCGACCCGGGACAACCTATGGCTACACCTTC	NA	TRBV6-6	NA	TRBJ1-2
CASSLATDRGSGYTF	TGTGCCAGCAGCTTAGCGACAGATCGAGGGAGCGGCTACACCTTC	NA	TRBV7-9	NA	TRBJ1-2
CASSPRSGVRWNSPLHF	TGTGCCAGCAGCCCCCGAAGTGGGGTAAGGTGGAATTCACCCCTCCACTTT	NA	TRBV7-8	NA	TRBJ1-6
CASSFWESSGNTIYF	TGTGCCAGCAGCTTTTGGGAAAGCTCTGGAAACACCATATATTTT	once	TRBV5-4	NA	TRBJ1-3
CSARGLTGGYF	TGCAGTGCTAGAGGGCTTACTGGGGGGTACTTC	NA	TRBV20-1	NA	TRBJ2-7
CASSRGLAYTGELFF	TGTGCCAGCAGCCGTGGACTAGCATACACCGGGGAGCTGTTTTTT	NA	TRBV7-2	TRBD2	TRBJ2-2
CASSHPGLAPYEQYF	TGTGCCAGCAGCCACCCGGGACTAGCCCCCTACGAGCAGTACTTC	NA	TRBV3-1/TRBV3-2	TRBD2	TRBJ2-7
CASSSTPPGTGTYGYTF	TGTGCCAGCTCATCAACTCCTCCCGGGACAGGGACCTATGGCTACACCTTC	NA	TRBV18	TRBD1	TRBJ1-2
CASSQGSSVSSYNEQFF	TGTGCCAGCAGCCAGGGTTCTAGCGTTAGCTCCTACAATGAGCAGTTCTTC	NA	TRBV3-1/TRBV3-2	NA	TRBJ2-1
CASSEAQETSGYNEQFF	TGTGCCAGCAGTGAAGCGCAAGAGACTAGCGGTTACAATGAGCAGTTCTTC	few	TRBV2	TRBD2	TRBJ2-1
CASREGQGKFAGQPQHF	TGTGCCAGCAGGGAAGGACAGGGAAAGTTTGCTGGTCAGCCCCAGCATTTT	NA	TRBV2	TRBD1	TRBJ1-5
CASSQDLGQLYNEQFF	TGTGCCAGCAGCCAAGATCTGGGACAGCTTTACAATGAGCAGTTCTTC	NA	TRBV3-1/TRBV3-2	TRBD1	TRBJ2-1
CASSLGTGRINYGYTF	TGCGCCAGCAGCCTCGGGACAGGGAGGATTAACTATGGCTACACCTTC	NA	TRBV5-1	TRBD1	TRBJ1-2
CASSFSTLSTGGTQYF	TGTGCCAGCAGCTTCAGCACCCTTTCGACGGGAGGTACGCAGTATTTT	once	TRBV11-2	TRBD2	TRBJ2-3
CASSLRADGYTF	TGTGCCAGCAGCTTAAGGGCAGATGGCTACACCTTC	NA	TRBV7-9	NA	TRBJ1-2
CASSRDRDSSEQYF	TGTGCCAGCAGCCGGGACAGGGACTCTTCCGAGCAGTACTTC	NA	TRBV6-2/TRBV6-3	TRBD1	TRBJ2-7
CASSPGQGTEAFF	TGTGCCAGCAGCCCGGGACAGGGTACTGAAGCTTTCTTT	once	TRBV4-2	TRBD1	TRBJ1-1
CASSQASGNQPQHF	TGTGCCAGCAGCCAAGCGTCGGGCAATCAGCCCCAGCATTTT	NA	TRBV3-1/TRBV3-2	NA	TRBJ1-5
CASSHDGGRDYGYTF	TGTGCCAGCAGCCACGACGGGGGACGGGACTATGGCTACACCTTC	NA	TRBV3-1/TRBV3-2	NA	TRBJ1-2